This is a list of T cell receptor beta chains from one sample in a study of vaccination and CD4 T cells after COVID-19. TCRdb re-analysed the PCR reads in MiXCR, keeping a single row per CDR3 protein. The sample yields over 15,000 distinct CDR3 sequences, around 40% seen once. Their antigens are not known. The specimen sequenced was CD4+ T cells from blood, cultured in vitro. The receptors were gathered from a human donor who had recovered from COVID-19. CDR3s include the opening cysteine and the closing phenylalanine or tryptophan. Some rows mark clone size as missing; the rest say once, few, many or name a class of expanded clone.

j_gene	abundance	v_gene	CDR3aa
TRBJ2-5	medium-sized	TRBV28	CASSLSSGRGRQETQYF
TRBJ1-5	NA	TRBV19	CASKGLGDNQPQHF
TRBJ1-5	NA	TRBV7-9	CASSLGAGVQPQHF
TRBJ2-3	NA	TRBV6-4	CASSRGQGVGDTQYF
TRBJ2-1	few	TRBV2	CASNYPTSGSGNEQFF
TRBJ2-5	once	TRBV4-1	CASIPGQYQETQYF
TRBJ1-2	NA	TRBV18	CASSLDSYRYTF
TRBJ1-2	few	TRBV6-5	CASSYGTGGSGYTF
TRBJ2-1	NA	TRBV6-5	CASSYVRGEQFF
TRBJ2-1	NA	TRBV20-1	CSARDPTPNEQFF
TRBJ2-1	few	TRBV20-1	CSAKTTTGAYNEQFF
TRBJ2-7	NA	TRBV5-1	CASSAGGASFHEQYF
TRBJ2-5	few	TRBV27	CASSLSAGWAAQGAQYF
TRBJ2-3	NA	TRBV7-9	CASSLLGGTDTQYF
TRBJ2-7	NA	TRBV6-5	CASSLASGSYEQYF
TRBJ1-1	NA	TRBV7-6	CASRNGNTEAFF
TRBJ1-6	NA	TRBV20-1	CSASAGTGSSHSPLHF
TRBJ2-7	NA	TRBV24-1	CATSDPGRPIEQYF
TRBJ1-6	NA	TRBV30	CAWSVRGPYSPLHF
TRBJ2-7	NA	TRBV20-1	CSARPGLASYEQYF
TRBJ2-4	NA	TRBV7-3	CASSSGLAVGKNIQYF
TRBJ2-1	NA	TRBV19	CASTRLAGGAEQFF
TRBJ1-3	NA	TRBV7-2	CASRLPGNTIYF
TRBJ2-1	few	TRBV20-1	CSAISGSSYNEQFF
TRBJ1-2	NA	TRBV21-1	CASSNQWTAFTPNYGYTF
TRBJ2-5	NA	TRBV7-2	CASSSTGTGETQYF
TRBJ1-5	once	TRBV28	CASSPDRDGQPQHF
TRBJ1-2	few	TRBV4-2	CASSQAAGEGGYTF
TRBJ2-7	NA	TRBV28	CASSPGPARSYEQYF
TRBJ1-5	NA	TRBV19	CASSNTGNQPQHF